This T cell receptor beta chain was identified during a study of blood T cell repertoires in COVID-19. Whole-study context: The analysed material was cDNA or gDNA that came from T cells, B-cell-depleted T cells, or PBMCs.

TCRdb's table, derived via immunoSEQ multiplex PCR, lists solely in-frame clones and lacks some. The data show 100,000 to 150,000 clones, more than 70% seen once. CDR1 and CDR2 from the germline V gene are KGHDR and SFDVKD. This CDR3 spans 13 amino acids. J gave up 2 bases and V 10 bases, and 4 bases lay outside the gene matches. Material: peripheral blood. The receptor comes from a human donor in a cohort sampled during active COVID-19. The rearrangement uses TRBV24-1 and TRBJ2-3; 8 bases are a match to TRBD1. CDR3 bases: TGTGCCACGGAGCAGGGGGCCACAGATACGCAGTATTTT. The encoded protein is CATEQGATDTQYF.